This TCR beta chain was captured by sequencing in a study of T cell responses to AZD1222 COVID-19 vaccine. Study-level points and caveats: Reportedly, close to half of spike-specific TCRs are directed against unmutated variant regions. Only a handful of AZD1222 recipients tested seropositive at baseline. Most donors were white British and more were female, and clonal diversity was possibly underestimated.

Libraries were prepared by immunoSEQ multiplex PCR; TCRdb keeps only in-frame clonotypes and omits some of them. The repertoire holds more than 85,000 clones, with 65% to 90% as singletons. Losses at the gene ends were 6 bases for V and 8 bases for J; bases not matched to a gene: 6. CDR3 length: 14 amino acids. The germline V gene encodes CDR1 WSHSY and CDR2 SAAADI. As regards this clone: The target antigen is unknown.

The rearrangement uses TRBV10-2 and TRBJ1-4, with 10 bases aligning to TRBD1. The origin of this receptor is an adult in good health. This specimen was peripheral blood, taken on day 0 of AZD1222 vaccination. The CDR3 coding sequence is TGCGCCAGCAGGACAGGGGGCCAGAGGGAAAAACTGTTTTTT. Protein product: CASRTGGQREKLFF.